One and the same sample provided the 19 T cell receptor beta chains below, sequenced in a study of shared clonotypes between healthy human individuals (dated by TCRdb to 2018 to 2021). The library was produced with the immunoSEQ multiplex PCR assay. In TCRdb, the immuneACCESS table is reduced to in-frame sequences with V and J assigned. These tables do not hold every clone; where another copy was compared, an unresolved V gene accounts for under half, and the others remain unexplained. The sample table records about a million clones; about 70% of these occur just once. The ten largest account for about 1.5% of the sample. The sample consisted of memory CD4+ T cells sorted from blood. Reading the label with the study, this specimen's cell subset or site is: CD45RA-negative fraction. Receptors were obtained from a man aged 18 to 30 in good health.

This clone was picked up one time. J is TRBJ1-2 and V is TRBV15; no definite D call. This CDR3 is built from 13 residues. The germline gives CDR1 LNHNV, CDR2 YYDKDF (reference sequence). V lost 0 bases to trimming and J lost 7 bases, with 9 bases between them. CDR3 region: CATSREPISGYTF. The CDR3 DNA sequence: TGTGCCACCAGCAGAGAGCCAATTAGTGGCTACACCTTC.

This clone showed up just once. The J gene is TRBJ2-7, the V gene TRBV10-3, with 8 bases that match TRBD2. Germline assignment: CDR1 ENHRY and CDR2 SYGVKD. With V trimmed by 3 bases and J by 0 bases, 4 bases remained unmatched. There are 15 residues in the CDR3. The CDR3 sequence is CAISDGGGYSYEQYF. CDR3 in DNA: TGTGCCATCAGTGACGGGGGGGGATACTCCTACGAGCAGTACTTC.

The chain couples TRBV2 to TRBJ2-5; 10 positions agree with TRBD2. The CDR3 consists of 16 residues. Germline CDR1 is SNHLY and CDR2 is FYNNEI. Trimming at V came to 5 bases and at J to 5 bases, leaving 11 bases not matched to a gene. This chain's CDR3 is CASSSPSGRYGETQYF. Written as DNA, the CDR3 is TGTGCCAGCAGTTCCCCTAGCGGGAGATATGGGGAGACCCAGTACTTC.

CDR3 bases: TGTGCCAGCAGTGGAGGCAGCCAAGAGACCCAGTACTTC. Translating it yields CASSGGSQETQYF. The J gene is TRBJ2-5, the V gene TRBV2; no firm D call. V lost 4 bases to trimming and J lost 1 base, with 7 bases between them. Germline assignment: CDR1 SNHLY and CDR2 FYNNEI. This CDR3 comprises 13 residues.

The chain combines TRBV30 with TRBJ2-5; TRBD1 agrees at 7 bases. The CDR3 contains 13 residues. CDR1 and CDR2 (germline): GTSNPN, SVGIG (reference sequence). The V segment lost 3 bases and the J segment 4 bases; nucleotides outside the gene matches: 5. CDR3 sequence reads: CAWRGGLAETQYF. In DNA form, the CDR3 reads TGTGCCTGGAGAGGGGGCCTTGCAGAGACCCAGTACTTC.

This chain uses TRBV5-4 with TRBJ1-2; D gene uncertain. Trimming left V 3 bases short and J 0 bases short, with 9 bases between. Germline loops: CDR1 SGHNT, CDR2 YYREEE (reference sequence). The CDR3 extends over 14 amino acids. DNA of the CDR3: TGTGCCAGCAGCTCGGTTCCGGCTAACTATGGCTACACCTTC. Its protein is CASSSVPANYGYTF.

The J gene is TRBJ2-7, the V gene TRBV25-1; 9 bases are a match to TRBD1. V was pared by 6 bases and J by 3 bases, with 15 bases of the junction left unmatched. Germline assignment: CDR1 MGHDK and CDR2 SYGVNS. This CDR3 is 17 amino acids long. DNA for the CDR3: TGTGCCAGCAGCCAACTTTATTCCGGGACAGGGCGCTACGAGCAGTACTTC. Protein sequence: CASSQLYSGTGRYEQYF.

In its sample, this clone was seen once. The rearrangement joins TRBV30 to TRBJ1-4; no reliable D call. CDR1 and CDR2 from the germline V gene are GTSNPN and SVGIG (reference sequence). CDR3 length: 14 amino acids. Trimming removed 5 bases from V and 0 bases from J, with 10 bases in between. The CDR3 here is CAWERTSTNEKLFF. The CDR3 DNA follows: TGTGCCTGGGAGCGGACCTCAACTAATGAAAAACTGTTTTTT.

The V gene is TRBV7-2, the J gene TRBJ1-3; the D gene is possibly TRBD1 (6 bases). The V gene's germline CDR1 is SGHTA and CDR2 FQGNSA. Deletions cut 5 bases from V and 4 bases from J, with 15 bases between. The CDR3 is 15 amino acids. The DNA for the CDR3 is TGTGCCAGCAGCCCATCTAGGGGGTCCGGAAACACCATATATTTT. It codes for CASSPSRGSGNTIYF. The full variable domain, with the rest looked up from reference TRBV7-2 and TRBJ1-3, is GAGVSQSPSNKVTEKGKDVELRCDPISGHTALYWYRQSLGQGLEFLIYFQGNSAPDKSGLPSDRFSAERTGGSVSTLTIQRTQQEDSAVYLCASSPSRGSGNTIYFGEGSWLTVV.

The rearrangement joins TRBV11-2 to TRBJ1-1; D remains unclear. The CDR3 runs to 16 residues. Looked up from germline, CDR1 is SGHAT and CDR2 is FQNNGV. The V end was cut by 2 bases, the J end by 2 bases, with 15 bases between. The CDR3 DNA reads as TGTGCCAGCAGCTTAAGCTTCAACCAGGACAACACTGAAGCTTTCTTT. Its protein is CASSLSFNQDNTEAFF.

The chain carries TRBV6-5 and TRBJ2-7; no clear D. The germline V gene encodes CDR1 MNHEY and CDR2 SVGAGI. Trimming left V 5 bases short and J 5 bases short, with 16 bases between. This CDR3 spans 14 amino acids. The CDR3 loop is CASSQGRMTNEQYF. Here the CDR3 DNA reads TGTGCCAGCAGTCAAGGACGGATGACCAACGAGCAGTACTTC.

The chain uses TRBV12-5 and TRBJ2-1, with D tentatively TRBD2 (6 bases). CDR3 length: 14 residues. V lost 2 bases and J 8 bases, leaving 13 bases between the germline ends. Germline CDR1 and CDR2: LGHNT and FRNRAP. The CDR3 protein is CASGLSGGRDEQFF. The CDR3 bases are TGTGCTAGTGGTTTGTCTGGGGGGAGAGATGAGCAGTTCTTC.

This sequence joins TRBV6-5 and TRBJ1-1; D unclear. Germline CDR1 is MNHEY and CDR2 is SVGAGI. The CDR3 length is 14 residues. V lost 2 bases and J 1 base, leaving 8 bases between the germline ends. CDR3 protein: CASSYRASNTEAFF. CDR3 nucleotide sequence: TGTGCCAGCAGTTACCGTGCCTCGAACACTGAAGCTTTCTTT.

This clone was recorded only once. The rearrangement links TRBV7-8 to TRBJ1-4, with D possibly TRBD1 on 6 matching bases. Looked up from germline, CDR1 is SGHVS and CDR2 is FQNEAQ. The CDR3 totals 12 residues. V was clipped by 6 bases and J by 7 bases, with 9 bases between them. CDR3 bases: TGTGCCAGCAGTCCACAGGGTGAAAAACTGTTTTTT. This codes for CASSPQGEKLFF.

This chain links TRBV6-5 with TRBJ2-5, with 7 positions matching TRBD1. Germline lookup yields CDR1 MNHEY and CDR2 SVGAGI. CDR3 size: 16 residues. V lost 0 bases, J lost 4 bases, and 8 bases stayed unmatched. The CDR3 sequence is CASSYSRGQGRETQYF. The DNA for the CDR3 is TGTGCCAGCAGTTACTCGAGGGGGCAGGGGAGAGAGACCCAGTACTTC.

The V gene is TRBV7-2, the J gene TRBJ1-2, with a tentative D call TRBD1 (6 bases). This CDR3 spans 13 amino acids. Germline V gives CDR1 SGHTA, CDR2 FQGNSA. V lost 7 bases to trimming and J lost 8 bases, with 17 bases between them. CDR3 sequence (DNA): TGTGCCAGCACCCCTGACAGGCGAGGGGGCTACACCTTC. This translates into CASTPDRRGGYTF.

The chain uses TRBV29-1 and TRBJ2-1; D uncertain. The CDR3 has 10 residues. Trimming shortened V by 4 bases and J by 10 bases, and 8 bases separated the two germline ends. Germline lookup yields CDR1 SQVTM and CDR2 ANQGSEA. The CDR3 sequence is CSVGIVEQFF. CDR3 bases: TGCAGCGTTGGGATTGTCGAGCAGTTCTTC.

This chain joins TRBV5-8 and TRBJ2-2; 7 bases are shared with TRBD1. This CDR3 comprises 15 residues. J lost 6 bases, V lost 4 bases, and 9 bases had no gene match. Looked up from germline, CDR1 is SGHTS and CDR2 is YDEGEE. The CDR3: CASSPIRQGPGELFF. The CDR3 DNA is TGTGCCAGCAGCCCTATTCGACAGGGCCCCGGGGAGCTGTTTTTT. Supplemented by reference TRBV5-8 and TRBJ2-2, the full variable domain reads EAGVTQSPTHLIKTRGQQATLRCSPISGHTSVYWYQQALGLGLQFLLWYDEGEERNRGNFPPRFSGRQFPNYSSELNVNALELEDSALYLCASSPIRQGPGELFFGEGSRLTVL.

V gene TRBV6-5 combines with J gene TRBJ2-3, with D possibly being TRBD1 (5 bases). Looked up from germline, CDR1 is MNHEY and CDR2 is SVGAGI. The CDR3 extends over 15 amino acids. V was clipped by 0 bases and J by 1 base, with 8 bases between them. CDR3 residues: CASSYSQGRTDTQYF. The CDR3 DNA reads TGTGCCAGCAGTTACTCCCAGGGTCGCACAGATACGCAGTATTTT.